These 18 T cell receptor beta chains came from one sample sequenced in a study of blood T cell repertoires in COVID-19 (dated by TCRdb to 2020 to 2021). Receptors were amplified or captured by the immunoSEQ multiplex PCR assay. TCRdb carries this immuneACCESS record with in-frame sequences only. Its versions omit some clonotypes, under half of them owing to an unresolved V gene in the studies checked, with the rest unexplained. Present in this sample are approximately 190,000 clones, about 86% of which were seen just once. Of the sample, about 22% is held by the ten largest clones. The sequenced sample was PBMCs or T cells enriched from blood (not recorded which). The receptors stem from a middle-aged woman in a cohort exposed to, infected with or recovered from COVID-19 (not recorded which).

This chain links TRBV12-3 or TRBV12-4 with TRBJ2-1; D not resolved. Trimming cost V 5 bases and J 2 bases, with 4 bases left between them. The CDR3 is 12 amino acids. CDR3 sequence: CASSPTYNEQFF. The CDR3 DNA is TGTGCCAGCAGTCCCACCTACAATGAGCAGTTCTTC.

This rearrangement joins TRBV19 to TRBJ2-5; 9 nucleotides line up with TRBD2. Germline trimming cut 4 bases from V and 5 bases from J; bases unmatched to any gene: 11. The germline CDR1 and CDR2 sequences are LNHDA and SQIVND (reference sequence). CDR3 length: 16 amino acids. CDR3 loop: CASSNTKAGGRETQYF. Written as DNA, the CDR3 is TGTGCCAGTAGTAATACGAAGGCGGGGGGGCGGGAGACCCAGTACTTC.

CDR3 DNA: TGTGCCAGCAGCCAAGACAGGGCGGGCCTCTACAATGAGCAGTTCTTC. It is translated as CASSQDRAGLYNEQFF. The V and J genes are TRBV11-2 and TRBJ2-1; 7 positions agree with TRBD1. With V trimmed by 5 bases and J by 3 bases, 10 bases remained unmatched. This CDR3 comprises 16 residues. CDR1 and CDR2 (germline): SGHAT, FQNNGV.

This chain joins TRBV30 and TRBJ1-2; 9 bases align to TRBD1. Looked up from germline, CDR1 is GTSNPN and CDR2 is SVGIG (reference sequence). The CDR3 is made up of 14 amino acids. With 4 bases clipped from V and 8 bases from J, the junction kept 11 bases outside the gene matches. The DNA for the CDR3 is TGTGCCTGGACCGACCCGGGACAGGGATACGGCTACACCTTC. The encoded protein is CAWTDPGQGYGYTF.

The chain links TRBV19 to TRBJ2-3, with TRBD2 identical over 10 bases. V trimming: 1 base; J trimming: 5 bases; junction bases outside the gene matches: 9. The CDR3 extends over 17 amino acids. Germline assignment: CDR1 LNHDA and CDR2 SQIVND (reference sequence). CDR3 protein: CASSIVASGGLRDTQYF. In DNA, the CDR3 is TGTGCCAGTAGTATAGTCGCTAGCGGGGGCCTGAGAGATACGCAGTATTTT.

The CDR3 DNA follows: TGTGCCAGCAGCTTAGGGGAGTTCGGAGAGACCCAGTACTTC. Protein sequence: CASSLGEFGETQYF. The V gene is TRBV7-8, the J gene TRBJ2-5, with D possibly matching TRBD2 (5 bases). The germline CDR1 and CDR2 sequences are SGHVS and FQNEAQ. CDR3 size: 14 residues. The V gene lost 1 base and the J gene lost 4 bases, with 10 bases spanning the gap.

The rearrangement joins TRBV11-2 to TRBJ1-2; no clear D gene. The length of the CDR3 is 13 residues. Trimming removed 3 bases at V and 5 bases at J, with 10 bases between. The V gene's germline CDR1 is SGHAT and CDR2 FQNNGV. DNA for the CDR3: TGTGCCAGCAGCTTTAGGCAGGATTATGGCTACACCTTC. This translates into CASSFRQDYGYTF. Based on the CDR3 plus reference TRBV11-2 and TRBJ1-2, the full variable domain is EAGVAQSPRYKIIEKRQSVAFWCNPISGHATLYWYQQILGQGPKLLIQFQNNGVVDDSQLPKDRFSAERLKGVDSTLKIQPAKLEDSAVYLCASSFRQDYGYTFGSGTRLTVV.

The rearrangement uses TRBV28 and TRBJ1-2, with a weak D call TRBD1 (5 bases). CDR3 length: 15 residues. CDR1 and CDR2 (germline): MDHEN, SYDVKM. V lost 5 bases and J lost 3, with 16 bases in between. The CDR3 sequence: CASSTRQRPHYGYTF. In DNA, the CDR3 is TGTGCCAGCAGTACCCGACAGAGACCTCACTATGGCTACACCTTC.

The V call is TRBV4-3, the J call TRBJ1-6; no firm D call. The CDR3 extends over 16 amino acids. Per germline, CDR1 LGHNA and CDR2 YSLEER. The V end was cut by 0 bases, the J end by 0 bases, with 6 bases between. CDR3 nucleotide sequence: TGCGCCAGCAGCCAAGATCACAGCTCCTATAATTCACCCCTCCACTTT. Its protein is CASSQDHSSYNSPLHF.

This chain links TRBV30 with TRBJ1-1, with a weak D call TRBD1 (6 bases). Trimming removed 6 bases at V and 9 bases at J, with 14 bases between. Germline CDR1 GTSNPN, CDR2 SVGIG (reference sequence). The CDR3 has 11 residues. The CDR3 sequence is CACLRGDKAFF. The CDR3 nucleotides read TGTGCCTGTCTCAGGGGAGATAAAGCTTTCTTT. The complete variable domain, with remaining parts taken from reference TRBV30 and TRBJ1-1, reads SQTIHQWPATLVQPVGSPLSLECTVEGTSNPNLYWYRQAAGRGLQLLFYSVGIGQISSEVPQNLSASRPQDRQFILSSKKLLLSDSGFYLCACLRGDKAFFGQGTRLTVV.

This chain's CDR3 is CASSKGPGLGAFF. CDR3 nucleotide sequence: TGTGCCAGCAGCAAAGGACCGGGTCTTGGAGCTTTCTTT. The J gene is TRBJ1-1, the V gene TRBV21-1. TRBV21-1 is recorded as a pseudogene. The CDR3 length is 13 residues.

This clone was seen a few times. The chain combines TRBV11-3 with TRBJ2-2, with a weak D call TRBD2 (6 bases). This CDR3 contains 14 residues. The germline CDR1 and CDR2 sequences are SGHNT and YENEEA. Trimming took 5 bases from V and 1 from J, leaving 8 bases between them. The CDR3 region is CASSRRGNTGELFF. CDR3 sequence (DNA): TGTGCCAGCAGCAGGCGGGGGAACACCGGGGAGCTGTTTTTT.

The rearrangement uses TRBV19 and TRBJ1-6; no clear D. The CDR3 extends over 15 amino acids. Per the germline V gene, CDR1 is LNHDA and CDR2 is SQIVND (reference sequence). Trimming removed 5 bases at V and 6 bases at J, with 14 bases between. In DNA form, the CDR3 reads TGTGCCAGTAGTCTCAGCCTTGAGGGTAATTCACCCCTCCACTTT. Translated, it gives CASSLSLEGNSPLHF.

This clone was recorded once. The chain has TRBV27 and TRBJ1-5; 7 nucleotides line up with TRBD1. Germline V gene data show CDR1 as MNHEY and CDR2 as SMNVEV (reference sequence). With V trimmed by 5 bases and J by 0 bases, 7 bases remained unmatched. The CDR3 contains 16 residues. CDR3 bases: TGTGCCAGCAGTAAACAAGGGGGCAATAGCAATCAGCCCCAGCATTTT. Translation: CASSKQGGNSNQPQHF.

The J gene is TRBJ1-5, the V gene TRBV7-9, with 7 positions matching TRBD1. CDR3 length: 14 residues. V lost 2 bases, J lost 5 bases, and 3 bases stayed unmatched. The V gene's germline CDR1 is SEHNR and CDR2 FQNEAQ (reference sequence). CDR3 amino acids: CASSLTTGDQPQHF. In nucleotides, the CDR3 is TGTGCCAGCAGCTTAACAACAGGGGATCAGCCCCAGCATTTT.

The chain carries TRBV5-6 and TRBJ2-7, with 9 bases matching TRBD1. CDR3 length: 14 amino acids. The germline CDR1 and CDR2 sequences are SGHDT and YYEEEE. With 2 bases clipped from V and 6 bases from J, the junction kept 6 bases outside the gene matches. This CDR3 reads CASSLGTGRGEQYF. CDR3 DNA sequence: TGTGCCAGCAGCTTAGGGACAGGGCGGGGCGAGCAGTACTTC.

This clone was counted many times. The CDR3 loop is CASSDGRENTEAFF. DNA for the CDR3: TGTGCCAGCAGTGACGGGCGAGAGAACACTGAAGCTTTCTTT. The chain combines TRBV6-4 with TRBJ1-1; D gene unclear. V was clipped by 2 bases and J by 1 base, with 8 bases between them. Germline V gene lookup returns CDR1 MRHNA and CDR2 SNTAGT. This CDR3 comprises 14 residues.

The chain uses TRBV13 and TRBJ2-7; 9 nucleotides match TRBD2. J gave up 7 bases and V 5 bases, and 12 bases lay outside the gene matches. CDR3 length: 15 amino acids. Germline loops: CDR1 PRHDT, CDR2 FYEKMQ (reference sequence). The chain's CDR3 is CASSNSAGGPEEQYF. DNA of the CDR3: TGTGCCAGCAGCAACAGTGCGGGAGGGCCGGAGGAGCAGTACTTC.